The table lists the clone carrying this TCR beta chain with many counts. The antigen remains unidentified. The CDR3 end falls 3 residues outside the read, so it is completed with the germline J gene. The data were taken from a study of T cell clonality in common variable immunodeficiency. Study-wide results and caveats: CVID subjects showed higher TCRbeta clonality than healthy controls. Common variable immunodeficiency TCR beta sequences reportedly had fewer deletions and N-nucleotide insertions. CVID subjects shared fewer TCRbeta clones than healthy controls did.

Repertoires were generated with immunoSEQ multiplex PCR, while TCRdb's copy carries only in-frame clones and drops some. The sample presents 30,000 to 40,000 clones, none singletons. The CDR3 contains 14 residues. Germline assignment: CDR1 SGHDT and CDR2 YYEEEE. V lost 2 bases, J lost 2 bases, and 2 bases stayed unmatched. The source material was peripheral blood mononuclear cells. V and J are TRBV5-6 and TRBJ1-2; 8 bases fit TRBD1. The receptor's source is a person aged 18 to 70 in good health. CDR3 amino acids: CASSFPGGNYGYTF. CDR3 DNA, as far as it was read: TGTGCCAGCAGCTTCCCAGGGGGCAACTATGGC.